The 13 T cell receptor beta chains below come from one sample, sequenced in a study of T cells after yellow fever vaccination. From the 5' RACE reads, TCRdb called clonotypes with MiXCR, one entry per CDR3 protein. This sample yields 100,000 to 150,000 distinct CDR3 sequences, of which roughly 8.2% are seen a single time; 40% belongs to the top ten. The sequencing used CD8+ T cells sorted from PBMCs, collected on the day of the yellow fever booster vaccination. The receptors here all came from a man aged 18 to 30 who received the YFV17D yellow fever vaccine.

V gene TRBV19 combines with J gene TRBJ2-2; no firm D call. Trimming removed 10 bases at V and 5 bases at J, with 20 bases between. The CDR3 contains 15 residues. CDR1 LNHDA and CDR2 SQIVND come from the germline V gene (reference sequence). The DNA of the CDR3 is TGTGCCACCCAACTCGGAGCAGTTGAGACCGGGGAGCTGTTTTTT. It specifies CATQLGAVETGELFF.

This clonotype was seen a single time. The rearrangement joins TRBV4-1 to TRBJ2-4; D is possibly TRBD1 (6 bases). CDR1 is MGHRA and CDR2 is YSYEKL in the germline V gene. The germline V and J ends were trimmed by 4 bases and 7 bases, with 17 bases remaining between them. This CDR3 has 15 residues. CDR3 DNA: TGCGCCAGCAGCCCCGCCCCCACAGGGTTTAACATTCAGTACTTC. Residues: CASSPAPTGFNIQYF.

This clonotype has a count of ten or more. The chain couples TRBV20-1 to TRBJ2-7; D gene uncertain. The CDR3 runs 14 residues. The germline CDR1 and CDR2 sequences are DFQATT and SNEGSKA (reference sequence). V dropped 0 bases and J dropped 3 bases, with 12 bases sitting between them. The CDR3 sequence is CSAREVLGNYEQYV. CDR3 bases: TGCAGTGCTAGAGAAGTCTTGGGGAACTACGAGCAGTACGTC.

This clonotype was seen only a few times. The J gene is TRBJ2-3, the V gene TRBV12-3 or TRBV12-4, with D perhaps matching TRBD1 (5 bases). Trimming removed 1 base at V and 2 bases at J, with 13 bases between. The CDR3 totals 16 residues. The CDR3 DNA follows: TGTGCCAGCAGTTTAGGCGACAGCCCTTACACAGATACGCAGTATTTT. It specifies CASSLGDSPYTDTQYF.

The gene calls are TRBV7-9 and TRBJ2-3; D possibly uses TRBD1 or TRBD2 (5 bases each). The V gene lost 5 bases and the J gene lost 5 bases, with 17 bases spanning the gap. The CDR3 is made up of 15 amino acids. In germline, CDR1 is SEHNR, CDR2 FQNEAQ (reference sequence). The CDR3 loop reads CASSPPGPSGDTQYF. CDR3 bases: TGTGCCAGCAGCCCGCCGGGGCCCTCCGGAGATACGCAGTATTTT.

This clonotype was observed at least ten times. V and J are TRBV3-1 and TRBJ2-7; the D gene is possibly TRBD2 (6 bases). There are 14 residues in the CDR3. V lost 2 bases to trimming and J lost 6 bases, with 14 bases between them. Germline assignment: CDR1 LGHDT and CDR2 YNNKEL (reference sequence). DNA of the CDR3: TGTGCCAGCAGCCAAACAGAAAAGGAGGGCGAGCAGTACGTC. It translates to CASSQTEKEGEQYV.

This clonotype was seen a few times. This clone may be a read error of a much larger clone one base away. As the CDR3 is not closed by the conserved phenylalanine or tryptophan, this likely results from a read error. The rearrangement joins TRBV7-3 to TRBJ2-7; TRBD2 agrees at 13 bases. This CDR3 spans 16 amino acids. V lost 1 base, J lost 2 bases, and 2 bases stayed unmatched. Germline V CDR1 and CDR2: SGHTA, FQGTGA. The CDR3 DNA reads TGTGCCAGCAGCTTAAGGGGACTAGCGGGGCCCTACGAGCAGTACGCC. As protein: CASSLRGLAGPYEQYA.

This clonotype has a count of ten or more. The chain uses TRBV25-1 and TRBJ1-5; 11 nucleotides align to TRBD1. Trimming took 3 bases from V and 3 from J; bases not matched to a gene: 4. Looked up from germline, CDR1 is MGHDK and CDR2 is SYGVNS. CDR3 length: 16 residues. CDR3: CASSDGQGALNQPQHF. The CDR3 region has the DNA TGTGCCAGCAGTGACGGACAGGGGGCCCTCAATCAGCCCCAGCATTTT.

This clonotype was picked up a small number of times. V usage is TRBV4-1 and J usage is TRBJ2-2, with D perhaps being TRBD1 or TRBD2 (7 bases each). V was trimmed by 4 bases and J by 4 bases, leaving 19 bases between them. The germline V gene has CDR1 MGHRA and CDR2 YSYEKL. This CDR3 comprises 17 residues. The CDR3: CASSPNQGEGLTGELFF. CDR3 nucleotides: TGCGCCAGCAGCCCCAACCAGGGGGAGGGGCTCACCGGGGAGCTGTTTTTT.

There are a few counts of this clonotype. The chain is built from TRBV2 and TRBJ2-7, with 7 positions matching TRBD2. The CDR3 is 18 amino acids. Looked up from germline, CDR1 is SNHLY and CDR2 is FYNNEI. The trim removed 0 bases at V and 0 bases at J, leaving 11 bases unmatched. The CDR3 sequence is CASSEAWGGGALSYEQYF. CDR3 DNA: TGTGCCAGCAGTGAAGCTTGGGGGGGAGGGGCACTCTCCTACGAGCAGTACTTC.

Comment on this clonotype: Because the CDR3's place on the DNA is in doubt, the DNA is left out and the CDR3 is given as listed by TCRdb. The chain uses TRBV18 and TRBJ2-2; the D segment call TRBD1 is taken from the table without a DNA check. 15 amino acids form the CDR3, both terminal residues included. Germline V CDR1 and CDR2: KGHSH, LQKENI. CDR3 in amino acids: CASSPWDRTGELFFF.

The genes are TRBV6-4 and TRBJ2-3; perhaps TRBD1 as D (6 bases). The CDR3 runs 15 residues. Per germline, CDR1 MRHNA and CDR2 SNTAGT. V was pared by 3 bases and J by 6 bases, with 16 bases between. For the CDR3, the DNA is TGTGCCAGCAGTGAGTCACAGGGTGGTCTTGATACGCAGTATTTT. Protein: CASSESQGGLDTQYF.

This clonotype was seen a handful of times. CDR3 sequence: CASGHWGTPDTQYF. The CDR3 nucleotides read TGTGCCAGCGGCCATTGGGGGACCCCCGATACGCAGTATTTT. J is TRBJ2-3 and V is TRBV12-3 or TRBV12-4; D tentatively fits TRBD1 or TRBD2 (5 bases each). V was clipped by 8 bases and J by 6 bases, with 18 bases between them. The CDR3 totals 14 residues.